A single sample is the source of the 5 T cell receptor beta chains below, sequenced in a study of T-cell memory formation after mild COVID-19. TCRdb re-derived calls from the 5' RACE reads in MiXCR, one entry per CDR3 protein. The top ten clones hold more than 20% of a sample with a few hundred thousand distinct CDR3 sequences, more than 15% of them seen once. Sequenced input: PBMCs or a T cell subset sorted from them (not recorded which). Receptors were obtained from a young man who had mild COVID-19 (a few samples of this study predate the infection). Cell type and time point are not known.

V and J are TRBV2 and TRBJ1-1; tentative D call: TRBD1 (5 bases). CDR3 length: 12 amino acids. Between the trimmed V and J ends, which lost 2 bases and 10 bases, there was a span of 11 bases. The germline V gene encodes CDR1 SNHLY and CDR2 FYNNEI. The CDR3 DNA reads TGTGCCAGCAGTGAAAATGAGAGGGGAGCTTTCTTT. Amino acids: CASSENERGAFF.

V usage is TRBV19 and J usage is TRBJ2-2, with 8 positions matching TRBD1. V dropped 7 bases and J dropped 3; count of bases not matched to a gene: 4. CDR3 length: 14 amino acids. Per germline, CDR1 LNHDA and CDR2 SQIVND (reference sequence). CDR3 loop: CASIRQGYTGELFF. CDR3 DNA sequence: TGTGCCAGTATTAGACAGGGGTACACCGGGGAGCTGTTTTTT.

This clonotype was seen only a few times. V gene TRBV28 combines with J gene TRBJ1-5, with a weak D call TRBD1 (5 bases). With 7 bases removed from V and 3 bases from J, the gap between germline ends came to 16 bases. The CDR3 is 15 amino acids. From germline, CDR1 is MDHEN and CDR2 SYDVKM. Here the CDR3 DNA reads TGTGCCAGCAAGTGGTTTACAGGCCTCAATCAGCCCCAGCATTTT. Its translation: CASKWFTGLNQPQHF.

This chain uses TRBV6-2 or TRBV6-3 with TRBJ2-1; TRBD2 matches at 8 bases. After removal of 2 bases from V and 4 bases from J, the junction contained 4 bases not matched to a gene. Germline assignment: CDR1 MNHEY and CDR2 SVGEGT. The CDR3 is made up of 15 amino acids. The CDR3: CASSYQQRGYNEQFF. Written as DNA, the CDR3 is TGTGCCAGCAGTTACCAGCAGCGGGGGTACAATGAGCAGTTCTTC.

This chain joins TRBV5-6 and TRBJ1-1; D is ambiguous. This CDR3 spans 15 amino acids. Germline assignment: CDR1 SGHDT and CDR2 YYEEEE. V lost 2 bases, J lost 2 bases, and 13 bases lay in between. CDR3 protein: CASSFVERPNTEAFF. The CDR3 region has the DNA TGTGCCAGCAGCTTTGTAGAGAGGCCTAACACTGAAGCTTTCTTT.